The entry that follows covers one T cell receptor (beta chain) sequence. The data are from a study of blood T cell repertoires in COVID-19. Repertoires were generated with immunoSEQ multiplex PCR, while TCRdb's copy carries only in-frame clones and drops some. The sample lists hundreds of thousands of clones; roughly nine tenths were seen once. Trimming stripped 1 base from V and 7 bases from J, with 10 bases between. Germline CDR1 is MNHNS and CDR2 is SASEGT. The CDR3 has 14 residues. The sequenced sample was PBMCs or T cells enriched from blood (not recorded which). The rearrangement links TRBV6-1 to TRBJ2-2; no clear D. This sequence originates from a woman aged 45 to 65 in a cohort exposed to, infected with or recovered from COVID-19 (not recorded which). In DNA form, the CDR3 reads TGTGCCAGCAGTGAAGGGGTTTGGAGCGGGGAGCTGTTTTTT. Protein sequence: CASSEGVWSGELFF.